Sequencing of this T cell receptor beta chain was carried out in a study of cytomegalovirus exposure and HLA in healthy donors (dated by TCRdb to about 2017). Looking at the study overall: The 500 to 800 repertoires of the first cohort and the roughly 120 validation repertoires were produced on the same platform, according to a later analysis. The study aimed to test whether cataloging public T cell receptors could reveal signatures of past pathogen exposure. In addition to the first cohort of 666 subjects, a separate validation cohort of 130 or so different subjects was used. The study combined high-throughput TCR immunosequencing, statistical association of individual TCRs with disease status, and machine learning to predict cytomegalovirus infection status.

On the study overall, not on this receptor specifically: In a later analysis, TCRs clustered in the first cohort were found to also tend to co-occur in the 120 validation repertoires, with 90% to 95% of cluster scores above 0. Across donors, most TCR sequences were observed very rarely, whereas some public TCRs were present in many individuals. All 120 or so repertoires were used to score co-occurrence in the validation cohort in a later analysis, because that analysis had no HLA typing for the cohort. A total of fewer than 200 TCR beta chains were listed by the study as associated with cytomegalovirus. The classifier was reported to diagnose cytomegalovirus status with high specificity and sensitivity in both the original cohort and the validation cohort. In vitro tests confirmed that a few of the cytomegalovirus-associated TCR beta chains recognize cytomegalovirus antigens. The authors suggested that the approach could potentially be extended to other disease states and immunological phenotypes.

Concerning this clone itself: The antigen it recognizes is unknown. Qualities for individual bases were not recorded, and no much larger clone is one base off.

Receptors were amplified or captured by the immunoSEQ multiplex PCR assay. On the authors' methods: A statistical classification framework was built for diagnosing cytomegalovirus status from the catalog of TCR beta chain sequences. Imported from immuneACCESS, the table was reduced by TCRdb to in-frame sequences with V and J called. These copies leave out some clones; in studies compared against another copy, an unresolved V gene accounts for under half, and the cause of the remainder is not known. V and J calls and clone size come straight from that table; D and trimming were deduced from the DNA. A total of 55,000 to 75,000 clones appear in this sample, 90% to 97% of them only once. Of the sample, less than 1.5% is held by the ten largest clones. Donors formed part of the validation cohort, which comprised 120 subjects and was distinct from the first cohort of several hundred subjects. CDR1 and CDR2 are read off the germline V gene as MGHRA and YSYEKL. Its CDR3 holds 14 amino acids, cysteine through phenylalanine. Here the CDR3 DNA is all that survives: 42 bases in frame from base 1. Deletion took 0 bases off V and 1 base off J, with a span of 6 bases between the germline ends.

The rearranged chain carries TRBV4-1 and TRBJ1-1; the D gene remains uncertain. Sequencing was carried out using PBMCs. The sequence came from a woman aged 18 to 35 in good health and CMV-seronegative. DNA sequence: TGCGCCAGCAGCCAAGAACAGCCGAACACTGAAGCTTTCTTT. The encoded protein is CASSQEQPNTEAFF.